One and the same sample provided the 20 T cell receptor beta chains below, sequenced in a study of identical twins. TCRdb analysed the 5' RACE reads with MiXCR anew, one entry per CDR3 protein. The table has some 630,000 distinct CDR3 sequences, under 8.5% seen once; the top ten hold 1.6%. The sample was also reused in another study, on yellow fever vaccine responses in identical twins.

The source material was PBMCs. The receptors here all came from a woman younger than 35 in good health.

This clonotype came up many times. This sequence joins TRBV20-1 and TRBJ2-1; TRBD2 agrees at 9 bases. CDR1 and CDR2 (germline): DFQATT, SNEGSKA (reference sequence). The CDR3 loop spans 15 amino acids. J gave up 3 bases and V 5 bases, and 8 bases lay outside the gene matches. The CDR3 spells CSALRGGRGYNEQFF. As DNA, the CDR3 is TGCAGTGCTCTTCGCGGCGGGAGGGGCTACAATGAGCAGTTCTTC.

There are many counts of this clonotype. CDR3 in DNA: TGCGCCAGCAGTGAATGGGAAGAACCGGAGACCCAGTACTTC. This gives the protein CASSEWEEPETQYF. This chain joins TRBV10-2 and TRBJ2-5; D unclear. Trimming stripped 3 bases from V and 5 bases from J, with 13 bases between. This CDR3 has 14 amino acids. The germline CDR1 and CDR2 sequences are WSHSY and SAAADI.

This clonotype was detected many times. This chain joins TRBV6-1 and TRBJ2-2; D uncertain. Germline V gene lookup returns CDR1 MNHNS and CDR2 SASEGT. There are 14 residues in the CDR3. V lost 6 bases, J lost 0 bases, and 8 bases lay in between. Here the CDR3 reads CASSPTTNTGELFF. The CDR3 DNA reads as TGTGCCAGCAGCCCCACCACGAACACCGGGGAGCTGTTTTTT.

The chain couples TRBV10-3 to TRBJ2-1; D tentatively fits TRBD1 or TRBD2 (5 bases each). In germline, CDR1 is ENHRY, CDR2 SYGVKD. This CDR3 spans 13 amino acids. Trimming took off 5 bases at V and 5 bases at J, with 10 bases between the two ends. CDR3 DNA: TGTGCCATCAGTATGGGACGGGACAATGAGCAGTTCTTC. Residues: CAISMGRDNEQFF.

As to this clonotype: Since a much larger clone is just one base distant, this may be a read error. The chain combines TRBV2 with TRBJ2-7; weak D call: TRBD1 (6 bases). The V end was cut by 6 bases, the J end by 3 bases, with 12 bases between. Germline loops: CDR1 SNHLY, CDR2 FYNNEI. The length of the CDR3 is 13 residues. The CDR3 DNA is TGTGCCAGCAGAGTGGGCAGGGGCTACGAGCAGTACTTC. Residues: CASRVGRGYEQYF.

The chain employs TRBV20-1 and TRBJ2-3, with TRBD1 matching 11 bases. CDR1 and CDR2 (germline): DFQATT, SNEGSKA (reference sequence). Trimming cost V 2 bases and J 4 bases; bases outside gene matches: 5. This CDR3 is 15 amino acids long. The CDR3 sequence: CSARLGTGGADTQYF. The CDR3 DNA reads TGCAGTGCTAGACTTGGGACAGGGGGTGCAGATACGCAGTATTTT.

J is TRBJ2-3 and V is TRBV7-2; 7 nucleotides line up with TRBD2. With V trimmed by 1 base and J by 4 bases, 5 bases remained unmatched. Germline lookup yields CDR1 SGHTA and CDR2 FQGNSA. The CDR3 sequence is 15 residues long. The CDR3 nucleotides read TGTGCCAGCAGCTTAGGAGGGAGGGCCTCAGATACGCAGTATTTT. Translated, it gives CASSLGGRASDTQYF.

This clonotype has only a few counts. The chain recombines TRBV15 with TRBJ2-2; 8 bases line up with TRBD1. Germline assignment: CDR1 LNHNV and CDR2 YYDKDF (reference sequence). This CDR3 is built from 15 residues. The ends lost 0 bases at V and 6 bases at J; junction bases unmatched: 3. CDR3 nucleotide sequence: TGTGCCACCAGCAGAGATCGGACAGGGTCCGGGGAGCTGTTTTTT. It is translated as CATSRDRTGSGELFF.

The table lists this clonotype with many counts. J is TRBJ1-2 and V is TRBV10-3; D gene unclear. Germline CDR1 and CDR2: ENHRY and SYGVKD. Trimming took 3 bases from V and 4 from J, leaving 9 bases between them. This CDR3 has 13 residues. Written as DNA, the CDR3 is TGTGCCATCAGTGACTCGGGCCTCTATGGCTACACCTTC. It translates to CAISDSGLYGYTF.

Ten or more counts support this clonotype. Written as DNA, the CDR3 is TGTGCCAGCTCACCACCGGAGGAGACCCAGTACTTC. Amino acids: CASSPPEETQYF. The chain combines TRBV18 with TRBJ2-5; D is ambiguous. This CDR3 comprises 12 residues. The germline V gene has CDR1 KGHSH and CDR2 LQKENI. V lost 0 bases and J 5 bases, leaving 4 bases between the germline ends.

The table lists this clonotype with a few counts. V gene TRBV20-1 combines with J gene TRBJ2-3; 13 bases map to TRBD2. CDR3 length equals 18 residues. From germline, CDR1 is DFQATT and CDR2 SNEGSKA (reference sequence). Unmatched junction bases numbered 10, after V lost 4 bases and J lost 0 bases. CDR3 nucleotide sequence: TGCAGTGCTATAGACCCACTAGCGGGGGGGATTAGCACAGATACGCAGTATTTT. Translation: CSAIDPLAGGISTDTQYF.

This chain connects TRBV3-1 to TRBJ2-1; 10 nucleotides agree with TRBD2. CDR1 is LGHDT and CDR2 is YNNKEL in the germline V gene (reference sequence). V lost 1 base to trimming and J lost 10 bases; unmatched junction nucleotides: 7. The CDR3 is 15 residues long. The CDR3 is CASSQGGGLASEQFF. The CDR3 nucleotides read TGTGCCAGCAGCCAAGGAGGGGGACTAGCGAGCGAGCAGTTCTTC.

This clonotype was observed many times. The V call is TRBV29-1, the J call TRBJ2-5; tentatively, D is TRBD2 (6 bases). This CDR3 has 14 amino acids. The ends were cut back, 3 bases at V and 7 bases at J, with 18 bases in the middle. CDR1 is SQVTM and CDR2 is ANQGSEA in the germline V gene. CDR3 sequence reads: CSVDRGLLGGTQYF. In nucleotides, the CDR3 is TGCAGCGTTGACCGGGGGTTACTGGGGGGGACCCAGTACTTC.

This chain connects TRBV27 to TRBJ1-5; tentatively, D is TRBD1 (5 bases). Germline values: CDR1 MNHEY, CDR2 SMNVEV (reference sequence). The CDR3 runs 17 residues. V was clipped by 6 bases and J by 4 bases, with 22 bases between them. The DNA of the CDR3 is TGTGCCAGCAGCCTGGGGGGAGGAAGGAGCGGGAATCAGCCCCAGCATTTT. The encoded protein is CASSLGGGRSGNQPQHF.

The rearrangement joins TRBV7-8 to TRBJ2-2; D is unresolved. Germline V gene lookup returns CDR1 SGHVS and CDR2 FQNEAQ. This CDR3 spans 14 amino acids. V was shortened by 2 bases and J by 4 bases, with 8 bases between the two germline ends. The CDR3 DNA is TGTGCCAGCAGCTTACAAGGGTTCACCGGGGAGCTGTTTTTT. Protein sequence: CASSLQGFTGELFF. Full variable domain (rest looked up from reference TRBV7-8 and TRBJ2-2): GAGVSQSPRYKVAKRGQDVALRCDPISGHVSLFWYQQALGQGPEFLTYFQNEAQLDKSGLPSDRFFAERPEGSVSTLKIQRTQQEDSAVYLCASSLQGFTGELFFGEGSRLTVL.

CDR3 sequence reads: CSVEREKETQYF. Here the CDR3 DNA reads TGCAGCGTAGAGCGGGAAAAAGAGACCCAGTACTTC. This chain connects TRBV29-1 to TRBJ2-5; 7 bases agree with TRBD2. Looked up from germline, CDR1 is SQVTM and CDR2 is ANQGSEA. J lost 3 bases, V lost 6 bases, and 4 bases had no gene match. CDR3 length: 12 amino acids.

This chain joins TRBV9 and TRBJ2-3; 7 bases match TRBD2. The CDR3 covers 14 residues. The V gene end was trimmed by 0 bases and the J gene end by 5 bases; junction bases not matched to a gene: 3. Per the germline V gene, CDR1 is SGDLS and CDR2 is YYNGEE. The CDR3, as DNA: TGTGCCAGCAGCGTAGGGACTAGGGGAGATACGCAGTATTTT. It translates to CASSVGTRGDTQYF.

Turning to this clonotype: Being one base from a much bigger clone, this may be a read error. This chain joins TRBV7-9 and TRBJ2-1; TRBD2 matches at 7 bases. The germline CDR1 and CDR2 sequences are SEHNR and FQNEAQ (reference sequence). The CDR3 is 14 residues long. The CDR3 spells CASSYGGRGNVQFF. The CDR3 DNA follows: TGTGCCAGCAGTTATGGCGGGAGAGGGAATGTGCAGTTCTTC.

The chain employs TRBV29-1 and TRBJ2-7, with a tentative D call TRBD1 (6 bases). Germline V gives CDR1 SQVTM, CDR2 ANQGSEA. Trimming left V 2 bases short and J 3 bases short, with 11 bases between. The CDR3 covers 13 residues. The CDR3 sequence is CSVEFSDSYEQYF. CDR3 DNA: TGCAGCGTTGAATTCTCGGACAGCTACGAGCAGTACTTC.

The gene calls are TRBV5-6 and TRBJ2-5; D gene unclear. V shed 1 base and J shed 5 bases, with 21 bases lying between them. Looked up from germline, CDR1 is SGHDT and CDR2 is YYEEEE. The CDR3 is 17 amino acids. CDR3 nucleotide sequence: TGTGCCAGCAGCTTGATCCCCCTTCCGCCAGCTGGGGAGACCCAGTACTTC. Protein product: CASSLIPLPPAGETQYF.